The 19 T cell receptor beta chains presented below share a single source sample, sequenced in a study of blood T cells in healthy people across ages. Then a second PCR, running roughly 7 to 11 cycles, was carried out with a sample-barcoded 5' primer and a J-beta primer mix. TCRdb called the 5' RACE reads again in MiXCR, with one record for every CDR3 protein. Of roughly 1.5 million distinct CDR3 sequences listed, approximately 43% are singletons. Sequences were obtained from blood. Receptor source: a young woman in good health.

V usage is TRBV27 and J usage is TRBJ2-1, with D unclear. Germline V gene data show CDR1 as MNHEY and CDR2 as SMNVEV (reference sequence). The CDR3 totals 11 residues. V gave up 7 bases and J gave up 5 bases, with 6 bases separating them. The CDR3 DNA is TGTGCCAGCACCCTTCACAATGAGCAGTTCTTC. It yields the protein CASTLHNEQFF.

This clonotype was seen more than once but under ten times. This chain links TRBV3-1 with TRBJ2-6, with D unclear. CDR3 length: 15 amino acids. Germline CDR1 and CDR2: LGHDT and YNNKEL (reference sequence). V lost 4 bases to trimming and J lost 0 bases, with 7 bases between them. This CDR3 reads CASSRPDSGANVLTF. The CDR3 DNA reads TGTGCCAGCAGCCGACCCGACTCTGGGGCCAACGTCCTGACTTTC.

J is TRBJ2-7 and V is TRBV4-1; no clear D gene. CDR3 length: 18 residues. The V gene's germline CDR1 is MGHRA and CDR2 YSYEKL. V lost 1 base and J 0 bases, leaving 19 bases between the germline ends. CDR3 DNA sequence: TGCGCCAGCAGCCAAGGTTTCCCCGCAGGAATAAGCTCCTACGAGCAGTACTTC. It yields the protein CASSQGFPAGISSYEQYF.

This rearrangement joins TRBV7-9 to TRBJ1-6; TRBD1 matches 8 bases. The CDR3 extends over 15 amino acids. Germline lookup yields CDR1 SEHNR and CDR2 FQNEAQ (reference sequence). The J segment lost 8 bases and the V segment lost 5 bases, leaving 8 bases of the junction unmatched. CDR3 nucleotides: TGTGCCAGCAGCCAGATGACAGGGGTCTATTCACCCCTCCACTTT. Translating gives CASSQMTGVYSPLHF.

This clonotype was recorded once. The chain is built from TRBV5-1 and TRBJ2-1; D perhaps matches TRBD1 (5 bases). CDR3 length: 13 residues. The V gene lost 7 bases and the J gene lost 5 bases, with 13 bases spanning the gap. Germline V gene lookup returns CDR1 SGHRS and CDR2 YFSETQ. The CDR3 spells CASSRGADNEQFF. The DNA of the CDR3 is TGCGCCAGCTCCCGTGGGGCTGACAATGAGCAGTTCTTC.

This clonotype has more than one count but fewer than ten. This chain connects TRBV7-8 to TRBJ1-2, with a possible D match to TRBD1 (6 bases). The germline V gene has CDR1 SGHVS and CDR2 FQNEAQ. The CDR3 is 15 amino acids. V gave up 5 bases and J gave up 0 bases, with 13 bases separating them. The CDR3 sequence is CASSPPGASNYGYTF. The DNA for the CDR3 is TGTGCCAGCAGCCCCCCGGGGGCCTCTAACTATGGCTACACCTTC. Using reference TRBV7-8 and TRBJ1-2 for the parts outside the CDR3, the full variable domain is GAGVSQSPRYKVAKRGQDVALRCDPISGHVSLFWYQQALGQGPEFLTYFQNEAQLDKSGLPSDRFFAERPEGSVSTLKIQRTQQEDSAVYLCASSPPGASNYGYTFGSGTRLTVV.

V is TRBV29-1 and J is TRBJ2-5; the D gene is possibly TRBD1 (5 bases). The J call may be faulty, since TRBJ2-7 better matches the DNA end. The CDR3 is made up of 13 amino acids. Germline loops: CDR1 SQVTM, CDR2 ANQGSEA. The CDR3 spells CSVEGGRTFEQYF. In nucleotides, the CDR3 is TGCAGCGTTGAAGGGGGCAGGACATTCGAGCAGTACTTC.

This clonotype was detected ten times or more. The CDR3 loop reads CSVEGPSPYNEQFF. For the CDR3, the DNA is TGCAGCGTTGAAGGCCCCAGCCCCTACAATGAGCAGTTCTTC. This rearrangement joins TRBV29-1 to TRBJ2-1; no clear D gene. CDR3 length equals 14 residues. Germline lookup yields CDR1 SQVTM and CDR2 ANQGSEA. V dropped 1 base and J dropped 2 bases, with 9 bases sitting between them.

The CDR3 DNA is TGTGCCAGCAGTACAAGGACTGGGGGCTACACCTTC. Protein product: CASSTRTGGYTF. The rearrangement joins TRBV27 to TRBJ1-2; D gene uncertain. V was cut by 5 bases and J by 8 bases, with 12 bases left in between. This CDR3 contains 12 residues. CDR1 is MNHEY, CDR2 SMNVEV, per germline (reference sequence).

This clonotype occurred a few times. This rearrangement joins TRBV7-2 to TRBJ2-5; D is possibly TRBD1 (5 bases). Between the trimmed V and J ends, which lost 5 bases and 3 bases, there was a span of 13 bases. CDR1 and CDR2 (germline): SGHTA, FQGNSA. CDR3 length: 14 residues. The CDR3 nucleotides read TGTGCCAGCAGCATCCTTGGACAAAAAGAGACCCAGTACTTC. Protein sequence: CASSILGQKETQYF.

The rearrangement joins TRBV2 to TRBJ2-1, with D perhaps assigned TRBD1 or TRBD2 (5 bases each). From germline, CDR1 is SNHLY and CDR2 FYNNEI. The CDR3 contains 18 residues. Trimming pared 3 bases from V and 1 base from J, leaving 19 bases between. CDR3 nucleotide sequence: TGTGCCAGCAGTGAGACGGGGCCGGGGCGAGGGTCCTACAATGAGCAGTTCTTC. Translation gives CASSETGPGRGSYNEQFF.

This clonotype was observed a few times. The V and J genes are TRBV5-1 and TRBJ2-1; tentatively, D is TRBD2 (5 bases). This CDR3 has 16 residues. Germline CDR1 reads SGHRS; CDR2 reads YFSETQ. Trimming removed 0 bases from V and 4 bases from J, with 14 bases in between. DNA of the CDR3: TGCGCCAGCAGCTTGGCCGCAAGCGGAGGTTACAATGAGCAGTTCTTC. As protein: CASSLAASGGYNEQFF.

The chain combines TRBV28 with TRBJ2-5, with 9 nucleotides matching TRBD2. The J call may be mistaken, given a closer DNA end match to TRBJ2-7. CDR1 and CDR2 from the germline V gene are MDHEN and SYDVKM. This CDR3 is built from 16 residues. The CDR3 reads CASSFSSSGRIYEQYF. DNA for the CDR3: TGTGCCAGCAGTTTTTCATCCAGCGGGAGGATCTACGAGCAGTACTTC.

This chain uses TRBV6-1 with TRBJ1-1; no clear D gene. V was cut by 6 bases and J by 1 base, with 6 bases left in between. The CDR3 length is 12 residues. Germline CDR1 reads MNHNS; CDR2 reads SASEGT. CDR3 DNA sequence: TGTGCCAGCAGGAAGAGGAACACTGAAGCTTTCTTT. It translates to CASRKRNTEAFF.

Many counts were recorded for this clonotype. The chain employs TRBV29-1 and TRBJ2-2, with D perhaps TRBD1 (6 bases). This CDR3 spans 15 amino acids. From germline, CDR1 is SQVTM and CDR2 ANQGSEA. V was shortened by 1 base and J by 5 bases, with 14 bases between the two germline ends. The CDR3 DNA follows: TGCAGCGTTGAAGGACCCAGGGGTCAGACCGGGGAGCTGTTTTTT. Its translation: CSVEGPRGQTGELFF.

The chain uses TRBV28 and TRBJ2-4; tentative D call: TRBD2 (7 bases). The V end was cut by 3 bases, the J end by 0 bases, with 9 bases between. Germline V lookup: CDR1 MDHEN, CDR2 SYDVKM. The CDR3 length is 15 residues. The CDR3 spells CASSFRGAAKNIQYF. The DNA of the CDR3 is TGTGCCAGCAGTTTTCGGGGGGCAGCCAAAAACATTCAGTACTTC.

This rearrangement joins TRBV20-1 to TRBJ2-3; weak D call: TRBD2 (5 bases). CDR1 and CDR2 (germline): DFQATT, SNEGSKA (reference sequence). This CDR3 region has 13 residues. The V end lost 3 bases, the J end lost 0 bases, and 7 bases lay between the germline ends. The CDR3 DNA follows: TGCAGTGCTAGGAGCGGAAGCACAGATACGCAGTATTTT. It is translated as CSARSGSTDTQYF.

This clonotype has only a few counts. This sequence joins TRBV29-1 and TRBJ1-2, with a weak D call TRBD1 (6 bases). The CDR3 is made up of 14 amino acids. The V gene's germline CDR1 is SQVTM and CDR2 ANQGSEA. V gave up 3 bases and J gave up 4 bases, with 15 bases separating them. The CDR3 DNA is TGCAGCGTTGAGGATACAGGGAGTCCCTATGGCTACACCTTC. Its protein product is CSVEDTGSPYGYTF.

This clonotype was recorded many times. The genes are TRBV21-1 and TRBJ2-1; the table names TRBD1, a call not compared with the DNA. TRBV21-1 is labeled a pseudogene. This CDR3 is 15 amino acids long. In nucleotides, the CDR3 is TGTGCCAGCAGCAACCGGGACAGGGACTACAATGAGCAGTTCTTC. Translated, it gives CASSNRDRDYNEQFF.